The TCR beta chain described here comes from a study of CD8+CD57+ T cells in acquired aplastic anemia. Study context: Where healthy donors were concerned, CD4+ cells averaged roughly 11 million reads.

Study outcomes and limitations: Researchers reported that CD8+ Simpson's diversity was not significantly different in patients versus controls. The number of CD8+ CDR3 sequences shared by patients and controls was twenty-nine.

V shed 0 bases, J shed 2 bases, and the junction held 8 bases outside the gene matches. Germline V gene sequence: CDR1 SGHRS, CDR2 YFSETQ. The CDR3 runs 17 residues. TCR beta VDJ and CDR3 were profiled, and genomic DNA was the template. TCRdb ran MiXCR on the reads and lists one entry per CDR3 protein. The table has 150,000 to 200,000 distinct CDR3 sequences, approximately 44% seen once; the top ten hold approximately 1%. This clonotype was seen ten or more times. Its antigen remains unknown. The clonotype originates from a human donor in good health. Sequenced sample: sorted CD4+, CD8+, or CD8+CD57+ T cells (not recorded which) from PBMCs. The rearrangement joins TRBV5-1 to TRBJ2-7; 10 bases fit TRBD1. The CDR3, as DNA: TGCGCCAGCAGCTTGGACGGGACAGGGGCGACTACCTACGAGCAGTACTTC. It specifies CASSLDGTGATTYEQYF.